The rows below give T cell receptor beta chains drawn from one sample of a study of post-analysis software for immune sequencing data. TCRdb reprocessed the PCR reads via MiXCR and lists one record per CDR3 protein. The data show approximately 770,000 distinct CDR3 sequences, just over 45% seen once. Sequenced material: blood. The receptors shown here come from a girl aged 10 to 17 with multiple sclerosis. Both conserved end residues are part of each CDR3. A D gene is named only where the DNA matches it firmly. For some rows the clone size is stated as once, few or many, or as a class when expanded; others skip it.

d_gene	abundance	j_gene	v_gene	CDR3nt	CDR3aa
TRBD2	-	TRBJ2-7	TRBV13	TGTGCCAGCAGCTCCAAACTAGCGGGTGGGCTCTACGAGCAGTACTTC	CASSSKLAGGLYEQYF
TRBD2	-	TRBJ2-5	TRBV20-1	TGCAGTGCTAGAGATCAGGGACTACCTCTTAATGAGCAGTACTTC	CSARDQGLPLNEQYF
TRBD1	-	TRBJ1-2	TRBV4-2	TGTGCCAGCAGCCAAGACGCGACAGGGGGGGATGGCTACACCTTC	CASSQDATGGDGYTF
TRBD2	-	TRBJ2-1	TRBV27	TGTGCCAGCGCCGCTAGCGGGAGTTTCGATGAGCAGTTCTTC	CASAASGSFDEQFF
-	-	TRBJ2-7	TRBV20-1	TGCAGTGCCGAGGCTAGGGATCGAGGCCCCTACGAGCAGTACTTC	CSAEARDRGPYEQYF
TRBD1	-	TRBJ2-7	TRBV6-1	TGTGCCAGCCTGGGACAGTCCTACGAGCAGTACTTC	CASLGQSYEQYF
-	-	TRBJ1-1	TRBV7-3	TGTGTCAGCAGCTCCTCCACTAACCAAGGAACTGAAGCTTTCTTT	CVSSSSTNQGTEAFF
-	-	TRBJ1-1	TRBV6-1	TGTGCCAGCAGTGACCTAATACCGAACACTGAAGCTTTCTTT	CASSDLIPNTEAFF
-	few	TRBJ2-5	TRBV10-3	TGTGCCATCAGTGGTAGCGGAGCGGGAGAGACCCAGTACTTC	CAISGSGAGETQYF
-	-	TRBJ2-3	TRBV6-5	TGTGCCAGCAGTTCCCCGTCAGGACCCACAGATACGCAGTATTTT	CASSSPSGPTDTQYF
-	few	TRBJ2-1	TRBV5-1	TGCGCCAGCAGCCGGGCCGGCATGGATGAGCAGTTCTTC	CASSRAGMDEQFF
TRBD2	few	TRBJ2-7	TRBV12-3/TRBV12-4	TGTGCCAGCAGAATAGCGGGGAGCTACGAGCAGTACTTC	CASRIAGSYEQYF
TRBD1	-	TRBJ2-1	TRBV7-3	TGTGCCAGCAGCTTAACAGACAGGGTACCCTTGAATGAGCAGTTCTTC	CASSLTDRVPLNEQFF
-	few	TRBJ1-1	TRBV4-3	TGCGCCAGCAGCCAAGAGCTCCTAGGGGGGAACACTGAAGCTTTCTTT	CASSQELLGGNTEAFF
-	-	TRBJ1-1	TRBV10-3	TGTGCCATCAGTGTGGGGGCACCCTTCGAAGCTTTCTTT	CAISVGAPFEAFF
-	-	TRBJ2-3	TRBV7-2	TGTGCCAGCAGCCGCAGGACTGGAAGACCCACAGATACGCAGTATTTT	CASSRRTGRPTDTQYF
-	-	TRBJ2-5	TRBV29-1	TGCAGCGTGGCGGGACAAGGTCCTGAGACCCAGTACTTC	CSVAGQGPETQYF
TRBD2	few	TRBJ2-1	TRBV7-2	TGTGCCAGCAGCTTAGAATCAGCGGGAGGGCTACCCTACAATGAGCAGTTCTTC	CASSLESAGGLPYNEQFF
-	few	TRBJ2-7	TRBV20-1	TGCAGTGCTAGAGTGGGGGAGGGGGTTACCTACGAGCAGTACTTC	CSARVGEGVTYEQYF
TRBD1	few	TRBJ1-4	TRBV6-5	TGTGCCAGCAGTTACGTGACAGGGAATGAAAAACTGTTTTTT	CASSYVTGNEKLFF
TRBD1	-	TRBJ2-3	TRBV5-5	TGTGCCAGCAGCTTGGGAGCCGGGACAGGGTTAAGCACAGATACGCAGTATTTT	CASSLGAGTGLSTDTQYF
-	-	TRBJ1-4	TRBV7-9	TGTGCCAGCAGCTTAGGTTCGGGAGCGGACCCTGAAAAACTGTTTTTT	CASSLGSGADPEKLFF
-	-	TRBJ1-5	TRBV19	TGTGCCAGTCAGGGAGGACAGAATAGCAATCAGCCCCAGCATTTT	CASQGGQNSNQPQHF
-	few	TRBJ2-6	TRBV27	TGTGCCAGCAGACGCCTCTCGTGGGGCCGAGCCCAACCCTCTGGGGCCAACGTCCTGACTTTC	CASRRLSWGRAQPSGANVLTF
-	few	TRBJ1-6	TRBV12-3/TRBV12-4	TGTGCCAGCAGTTTCTCGGGACGGGGGAATTCACCCCTCCACTTT	CASSFSGRGNSPLHF
TRBD2	-	TRBJ2-7	TRBV29-1	TGCAGCGTTGATGGGGCGGGAGGCTCCTACGAGCAGTACTTC	CSVDGAGGSYEQYF
-	-	TRBJ1-1	TRBV6-1	TGTACCAGCAGGCGAAGGGCAGGGCCTACACGTAACACTGAAGCTTTCTTT	CTSRRRAGPTRNTEAFF
TRBD1	-	TRBJ1-1	TRBV6-5	TGTGCCAGCAGTGTCCGGACAGGGGGGAGGACTGAAGCTTTCTTT	CASSVRTGGRTEAFF
-	-	TRBJ2-3	TRBV28	TGTGCCAGCAGTGCAGAGAAGGGCACAGATACGCAGTATTTT	CASSAEKGTDTQYF
-	-	TRBJ1-5	TRBV25-1	TGTGCCAGCAGTACAGGGAGGAATCAGCCCCAGCATTTT	CASSTGRNQPQHF
TRBD2	-	TRBJ2-7	TRBV7-8	TGTGCCAGCAGCTTAGCGCCTAGCGGGCTTTACGAGCAGTACTTC	CASSLAPSGLYEQYF
-	many	TRBJ2-7	TRBV4-3	TGCGCCAGCAGCCTACTAGCCAATGAGCAGTACTTC	CASSLLANEQYF
TRBD2	few	TRBJ2-7	TRBV6-2/TRBV6-3	TGTGCCAGCGGCTTAGCGGGAGAGAGGTACGAGCAGTACTTC	CASGLAGERYEQYF
TRBD2	-	TRBJ2-1	TRBV7-9	TGTGCCAGCAGCTTAATGGCTAGCGGGAGAGATGAGCAGTTCTTC	CASSLMASGRDEQFF
TRBD1	-	TRBJ2-4	TRBV30	TGTGCCTGGAGTGTACAGGGGGCAAACATTCAGTACTTC	CAWSVQGANIQYF
TRBD1	-	TRBJ2-3	TRBV7-2	TGTGCCAGCAGCCCTTCCCTGGGACAGGGACCGGATACGCAGTATTTT	CASSPSLGQGPDTQYF
-	-	TRBJ2-5	TRBV7-2	TGTGCCAGCAGCCGACCCCAGGTGCTCGAGACCCAGTACTTC	CASSRPQVLETQYF